The 4 T cell receptor beta chains below all came from one sample that was sequenced in a study of T cell responses to AZD1222 COVID-19 vaccine (dated by TCRdb to the early 2020s). The time point label here, explained by the study, means: baseline before first vaccination. The library was prepared using the immunoSEQ multiplex PCR assay. TCRdb holds this immuneACCESS table with in-frame rearrangements only. Some clones are missing; in checked studies, unresolved V genes explain under half, and the rest has no known cause. This sample comprises 90,000 to 150,000 clones, approximately 84% of them detected only once. The ten largest clones capture approximately 7.6% of the sample. Sequencing was performed on peripheral blood, taken on day 0 of AZD1222 vaccination. Every receptor here comes from an adult in good health.

The CDR3: CASSLDLRSSYNEQFF. Here the CDR3 DNA reads TGCGCCAGCAGCTTGGATCTTCGTAGCTCCTACAATGAGCAGTTCTTC. This chain links TRBV5-1 with TRBJ2-1; D not certain. V was shortened by 0 bases and J by 0 bases, with 10 bases between the two germline ends. CDR3 length equals 16 residues. CDR1 is SGHRS and CDR2 is YFSETQ in the germline V gene.

V gene TRBV13 combines with J gene TRBJ1-5; D is unresolved. Trimming removed 6 bases from V and 0 bases from J, with 15 bases in between. Germline V gene data show CDR1 as PRHDT and CDR2 as FYEKMQ (reference sequence). The CDR3 spans 16 residues. The CDR3 spells CASSFGGGYSNQPQHF. The CDR3 bases are TGTGCCAGCAGTTTTGGCGGAGGATATAGCAATCAGCCCCAGCATTTT.

The chain employs TRBV7-9 and TRBJ2-7, with a possible D match to TRBD1 (5 bases). Germline V lookup: CDR1 SEHNR, CDR2 FQNEAQ (reference sequence). The length of the CDR3 is 11 residues. V was cut by 5 bases and J by 5 bases, with 7 bases left in between. CDR3 in DNA: TGTGCCAGCAGCCTCAGGGACGAGCAGTACTTC. Its translation: CASSLRDEQYF.

V usage is TRBV28 and J usage is TRBJ2-7; D unclear. V lost 8 bases to trimming and J lost 2 bases, with 10 bases between them. The CDR3 runs 12 residues. Germline V CDR1 and CDR2: MDHEN, SYDVKM. The CDR3, as DNA: TGTGCCAGCCACGGCGGAGCCTACGAGCAGTACTTC. Protein product: CASHGGAYEQYF.